Listed below are T cell receptor beta chains from one sample, sequenced in a study of CD8+CD57+ T cells in acquired aplastic anemia. MiXCR, run by TCRdb on the reads, gives a single entry per CDR3 protein. Of approximately 170,000 distinct CDR3 sequences listed, approximately 51% are singletons. Material for sequencing was sorted CD4+, CD8+, or CD8+CD57+ T cells (not recorded which) from PBMCs. The receptors here all came from a human donor with aplastic anemia. Each CDR3 is given with its conserved first and last residue. D genes are given only for firm matches. Clone size is not always given. Where it is, it says once, few, many or a class for expanded clones.

j_gene | d_gene | v_gene | abundance | CDR3aa | CDR3nt
TRBJ1-1 | TRBD1 | TRBV10-3 | many | CAISEAGGGREAFF | TGTGCCATCAGTGAAGCAGGGGGAGGTCGGGAAGCTTTCTTT
TRBJ1-1 | TRBD1 | TRBV10-3 | once | CAIGTGTGGEAFF | TGTGCCATCGGGACAGGGACCGGTGGAGAAGCTTTCTTT
TRBJ1-5 | TRBD1 | TRBV10-3 | - | CAISPGTGGYQPQHF | TGTGCCATCAGTCCTGGGACAGGGGGCTATCAGCCCCAGCATTTT
TRBJ2-5 | - | TRBV15 | - | CATSERGQQRTQYF | TGTGCCACCAGCGAGCGAGGACAGCAAAGGACCCAGTACTTC
TRBJ2-1 | - | TRBV15 | - | CATSRGGPEQFF | TGTGCCACCAGCAGAGGGGGCCCTGAGCAGTTCTTC
TRBJ2-7 | TRBD1 | TRBV12-3/TRBV12-4 | once | CASGGTGYEQYF | TGTGCCAGCGGCGGGACAGGCTACGAGCAGTACTTC
TRBJ2-1 | TRBD1 | TRBV19 | few | CASSAGTGTNEQFF | TGTGCCAGTAGTGCAGGGACAGGGACCAATGAGCAGTTCTTC
TRBJ2-7 | - | TRBV19 | - | CASSIGVGGYEQYF | TGTGCCAGTAGTATAGGTGTGGGGGGCTACGAGCAGTACTTC
TRBJ2-5 | - | TRBV12-3/TRBV12-4 | many | CASFSGAEETQYF | TGTGCCAGCTTCTCCGGGGCCGAAGAGACCCAGTACTTC
TRBJ1-1 | - | TRBV10-3 | - | CASSKMNRENTEAFF | TGTGCCAGCAGCAAAATGAACAGGGAGAACACTGAAGCTTTCTTT
TRBJ1-2 | TRBD1 | TRBV12-3/TRBV12-4 | many | CASSLTGVVYGYTF | TGTGCCAGCAGTCTTACAGGGGTCGTCTATGGCTACACCTTC
TRBJ2-7 | - | TRBV25-1 | - | CASTVWGQRSYEQYF | TGTGCCAGCACCGTTTGGGGTCAACGCTCCTACGAGCAGTACTTC
TRBJ1-1 | - | TRBV5-1 | - | CASSLDPPNRSQAFF | TGCGCCAGCAGCTTGGATCCTCCTAATAGATCCCAAGCTTTCTTT
TRBJ1-4 | - | TRBV2 | once | CASRARATNEKLFF | TGTGCCAGCAGGGCGAGAGCAACTAATGAAAAACTGTTTTTT
TRBJ2-1 | - | TRBV29-1 | many | CSVAGLPYNEQFF | TGCAGCGTCGCGGGACTCCCTTACAATGAGCAGTTCTTC
TRBJ2-3 | - | TRBV19 | - | CARSILEASTDTQYF | TGTGCCAGGAGTATTCTCGAAGCTAGCACAGATACGCAGTATTTT
TRBJ2-2 | TRBD1 | TRBV11-2 | - | CASSPGTGVTGELFF | TGTGCCAGCAGCCCCGGGACAGGGGTCACCGGGGAGCTGTTTTTT
TRBJ2-7 | - | TRBV7-6 | few | CASSLDTYEQYF | TGTGCCAGCAGCTTAGATACCTACGAGCAGTACTTC
TRBJ2-2 | TRBD1 | TRBV6-2/TRBV6-3 | few | CASSYTSGTGAGRELFF | TGTGCCAGCAGTTACACCTCCGGGACAGGGGCCGGTCGGGAGCTGTTTTTT
TRBJ1-2 | - | TRBV2 | - | CASSVFVGSYGYTF | TGTGCCAGCAGTGTATTTGTCGGATCCTATGGCTACACCTTC
TRBJ2-3 | TRBD1 | TRBV15 | - | CATSNQGELDTQYF | TGTGCCACCAGCAACCAGGGGGAATTAGATACGCAGTATTTT
TRBJ2-3 | TRBD1 | TRBV2 | - | CASSVGQGTDTQYF | TGTGCCAGCAGTGTGGGACAGGGGACAGATACGCAGTATTTT